This T cell receptor (beta chain) is from a study of blood T cell repertoires in COVID-19. There are 13 residues in the CDR3. Looked up from germline, CDR1 is SGHKS and CDR2 is YYEKEE (reference sequence). Trimming took off 3 bases at V and 3 bases at J, with 9 bases between the two ends. Generated by immunoSEQ multiplex PCR, the TCRdb table keeps only in-frame clones and is missing some. The sample holds fewer than 65,000 clones, roughly 89% seen once. The clonotype originates from a woman over 75 with acute or convalescent COVID-19. The V and J genes are TRBV5-5 and TRBJ1-2; D remains unclear. The specimen was peripheral blood. The CDR3 coding sequence is TGTGCCAGCAGCTGGACTCTATACTATGGCTACACCTTC. Translation gives CASSWTLYYGYTF. Full variable domain (remainder filled in from reference TRBV5-5 and TRBJ1-2): DAGVTQSPTHLIKTRGQQVTLRCSPISGHKSVSWYQQVLGQGPQFIFQYYEKEERGRGNFPDRFSARQFPNYSSELNVNALLLGDSALYLCASSWTLYYGYTFGSGTRLTVV.